This T cell receptor (beta chain) appears in the sequencing data of a study of blood T cell repertoires in COVID-19. Across the study: The United States, Italy and Spain were the sources of the acute and convalescent COVID-19 samples. T cells, B-cell-depleted T cells, or PBMCs supplied cDNA or gDNA.

The CDR3 contains 13 residues. Germline CDR1 and CDR2: MNHEY and SVGEGT. With V trimmed by 6 bases and J by 5 bases, 6 bases remained unmatched. Under the authors' procedure: Using reference gene primer amplification, nucleated cell counts were estimated. Assay used: immunoSEQ multiplex PCR; TCRdb lists only in-frame clones, some missing. The DNA gave D and trimming, while V, J and clone size come from that table. The sample shows fewer than 40,000 clones, just under 80% of them seen only once. This clonotype originated in an elderly man with active or convalescent COVID-19. The specimen was peripheral blood. The chain couples TRBV6-2 or TRBV6-3 to TRBJ2-5; 7 bases line up with TRBD1. The CDR3 coding sequence is TGTGCCAGCAGCACCCAGGGGGTGGAGACCCAGTACTTC. Amino acid sequence: CASSTQGVETQYF.